A selection of T cell receptor beta chains follows, all from one sample in a study of blood T cell repertoires in COVID-19. TCRdb keeps only in-frame clones here, not all; method: immunoSEQ multiplex PCR. Among 62,000 or so clones listed, about 90% were seen once. The sequenced material came from peripheral blood. These receptors all stem from a human donor in a cohort sampled during active COVID-19. Each CDR3 is given with its conserved first and last residue. A D gene is named only where the DNA matches it firmly. Clone size is given for some rows only: seen once, a few or many times, or a class if the clone is expanded.

clone size	D gene	J gene	V gene	CDR3 DNA	CDR3 protein
.	.	TRBJ1-6	TRBV5-1	TGCGCCAGCAGCTCAAGGTTGGGGGGATCGAATTCACCCCTCCACTTT	CASSSRLGGSNSPLHF
once	TRBD1	TRBJ2-3	TRBV4-1	TGCGCCAGCAGCCAAGGACAGGGGGCTATAGATACGCAGTATTTT	CASSQGQGAIDTQYF
once	.	TRBJ2-7	TRBV28	TGTGCCAGCAGTCTGACAGAGAGGGAGCAGTACTTC	CASSLTEREQYF
.	.	TRBJ1-3	TRBV28	TGTGCCAGCAGTTCACAGGGTACCATATATTTT	CASSSQGTIYF
.	.	TRBJ1-1	TRBV10-3	TGTGCCATCAGTGAGTCGGCACCCATGAACACTGAAGCTTTCTTT	CAISESAPMNTEAFF
.	TRBD1	TRBJ2-5	TRBV11-2	TGTGCCAGCAGCTTAGGACAGGGGGGAGAGACCCAGTACTTC	CASSLGQGGETQYF
.	.	TRBJ1-2	TRBV5-1	TGCGCCAGCAGCCCGCTGGACAGCGGAAGCTATGGCTACACCTTC	CASSPLDSGSYGYTF
.	TRBD2	TRBJ2-3	TRBV3-1/TRBV3-2	TGTGCCAGCACCCAAGGGACAGGTGGGACTAGCGATTGCCACGATACGCAGTATTTT	CASTQGTGGTSDCHDTQYF
.	TRBD1	TRBJ2-7	TRBV5-1	TGCGCCAGCAGGTGGACAGGGGGAGCCTACGAGCAGTACTTC	CASRWTGGAYEQYF
.	TRBD2	TRBJ2-1	TRBV25-1	TGTGCCAGCAGTAAAAGGGGCGGGAGTGTCTACAATGAGCAGTTCTTC	CASSKRGGSVYNEQFF
.	.	TRBJ2-7	TRBV5-4	TGTGCCAGCAGCTTGGATCAATCAGGGGAGCAGTACTTC	CASSLDQSGEQYF
.	.	TRBJ1-1	TRBV29-1	TGCAGCGTTTTAAGGGGGGGGTTCATGAACACTGAAGCTTTCTTT	CSVLRGGFMNTEAFF
.	.	TRBJ1-2	TRBV18	TGTGCCAGCTCACTGGACAAGGTCTATGGCTACACCTTC	CASSLDKVYGYTF
few	.	TRBJ2-7	TRBV19	TGTGCCAGTAGTACGACAGGCCGAAGCTCCTACGAGCAGTACTTC	CASSTTGRSSYEQYF
.	.	TRBJ1-1	TRBV2	TGTGCCAGCCATACCAGCGGCGGGGGGGACACTGAAGCTTTCTTT	CASHTSGGGDTEAFF